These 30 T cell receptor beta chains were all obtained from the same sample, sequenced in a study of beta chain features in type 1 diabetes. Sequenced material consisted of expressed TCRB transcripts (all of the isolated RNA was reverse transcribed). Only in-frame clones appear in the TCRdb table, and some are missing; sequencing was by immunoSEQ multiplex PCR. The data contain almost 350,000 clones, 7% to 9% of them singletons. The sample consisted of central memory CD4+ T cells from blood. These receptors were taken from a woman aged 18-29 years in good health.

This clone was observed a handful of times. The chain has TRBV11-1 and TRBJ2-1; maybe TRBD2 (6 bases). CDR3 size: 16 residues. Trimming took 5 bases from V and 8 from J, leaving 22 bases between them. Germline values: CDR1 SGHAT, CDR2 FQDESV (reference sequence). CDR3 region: CASSPRPGSAGDEQFF. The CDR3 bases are TGTGCCAGCAGCCCCAGGCCCGGGAGTGCGGGCGATGAGCAGTTCTTC.

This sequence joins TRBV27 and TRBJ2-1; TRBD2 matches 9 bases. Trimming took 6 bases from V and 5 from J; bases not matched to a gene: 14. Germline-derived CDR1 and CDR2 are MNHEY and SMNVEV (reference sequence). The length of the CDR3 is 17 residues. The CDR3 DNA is TGTGCCAGCAGCCCAAAGGTCGCAGCGGGAGGCAACAATGAGCAGTTCTTC. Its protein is CASSPKVAAGGNNEQFF.

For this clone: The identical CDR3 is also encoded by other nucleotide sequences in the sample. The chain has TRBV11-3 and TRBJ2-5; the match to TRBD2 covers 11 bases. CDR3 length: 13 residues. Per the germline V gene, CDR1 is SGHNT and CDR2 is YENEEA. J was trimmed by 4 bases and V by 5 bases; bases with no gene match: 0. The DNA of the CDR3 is TGTGCCAGCAGCCTAGCGGGAGGAGAGACCCAGTACTTC. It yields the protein CASSLAGGETQYF.

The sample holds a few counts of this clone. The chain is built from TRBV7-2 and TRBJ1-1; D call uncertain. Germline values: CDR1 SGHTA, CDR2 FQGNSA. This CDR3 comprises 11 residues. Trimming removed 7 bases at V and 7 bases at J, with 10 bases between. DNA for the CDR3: TGTGCCAGCACCGACGCCTATGAAGCTTTCTTT. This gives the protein CASTDAYEAFF.

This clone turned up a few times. As DNA, the CDR3 is TGTGCCAGCAGCCAAGAGCCCGCGGGGGGGTACAATGAGCAGTTCTTC. It is translated as CASSQEPAGGYNEQFF. The chain is built from TRBV5-4 and TRBJ2-1; 9 bases fit TRBD2. There are 16 residues in the CDR3. Germline lookup yields CDR1 SGHNT and CDR2 YYREEE (reference sequence). Trimming removed 4 bases from V and 4 bases from J; junction bases left unmatched: 9.

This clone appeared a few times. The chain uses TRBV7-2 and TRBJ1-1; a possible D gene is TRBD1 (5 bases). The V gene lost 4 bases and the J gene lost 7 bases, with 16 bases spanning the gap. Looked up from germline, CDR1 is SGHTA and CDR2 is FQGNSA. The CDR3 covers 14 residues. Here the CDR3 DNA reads TGTGCCAGCAGCTATTACAGGATTGAGGGTGAAGCTTTCTTT. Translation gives CASSYYRIEGEAFF.

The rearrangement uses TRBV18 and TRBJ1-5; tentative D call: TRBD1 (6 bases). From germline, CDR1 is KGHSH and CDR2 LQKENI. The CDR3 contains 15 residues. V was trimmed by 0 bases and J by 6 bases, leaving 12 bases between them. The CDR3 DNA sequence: TGTGCCAGCTCACCACCGGCAGGGGCCGTTCAGCCCCAGCATTTT. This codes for CASSPPAGAVQPQHF.

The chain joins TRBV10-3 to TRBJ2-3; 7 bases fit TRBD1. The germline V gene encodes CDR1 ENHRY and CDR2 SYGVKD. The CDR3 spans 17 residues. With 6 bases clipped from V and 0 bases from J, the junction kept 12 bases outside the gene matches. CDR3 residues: CAIRNGPGQTSTDTQYF. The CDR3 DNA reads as TGTGCCATCAGAAACGGACCGGGACAGACTAGCACAGATACGCAGTATTTT.

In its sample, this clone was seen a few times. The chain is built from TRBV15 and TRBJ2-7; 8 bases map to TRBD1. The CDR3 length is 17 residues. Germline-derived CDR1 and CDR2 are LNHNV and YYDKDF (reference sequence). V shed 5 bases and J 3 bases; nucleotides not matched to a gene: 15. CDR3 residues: CATSRESPGQGYYEQYF. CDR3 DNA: TGTGCCACCAGCCGCGAAAGCCCTGGACAGGGCTACTACGAGCAGTACTTC. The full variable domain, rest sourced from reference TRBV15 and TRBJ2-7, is DAMVIQNPRYQVTQFGKPVTLSCSQTLNHNVMYWYQQKSSQAPKLLFHYYDKDFNNEADTPDNFQSRRPNTSFCFLDIRSPGLGDTAMYLCATSRESPGQGYYEQYFGPGTRLTVT.

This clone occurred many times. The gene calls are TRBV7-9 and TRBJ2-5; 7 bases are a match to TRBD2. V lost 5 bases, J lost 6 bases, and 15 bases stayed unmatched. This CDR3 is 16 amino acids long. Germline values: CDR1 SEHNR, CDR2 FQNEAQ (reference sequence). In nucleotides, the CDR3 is TGTGCCAGCAGCGTCGTTCCGACTAGCCGAGTTCAGACCCAGTACTTC. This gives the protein CASSVVPTSRVQTQYF.

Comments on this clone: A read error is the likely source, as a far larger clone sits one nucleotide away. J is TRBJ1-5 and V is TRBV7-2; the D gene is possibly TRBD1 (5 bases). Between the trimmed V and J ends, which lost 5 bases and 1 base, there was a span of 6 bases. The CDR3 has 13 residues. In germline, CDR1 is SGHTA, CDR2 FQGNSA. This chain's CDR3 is CASSRDSNQPQHF. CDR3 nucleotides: TGTGCCAGCAGCCGGGACAGCAATCAGCCCCAGCATTTT.

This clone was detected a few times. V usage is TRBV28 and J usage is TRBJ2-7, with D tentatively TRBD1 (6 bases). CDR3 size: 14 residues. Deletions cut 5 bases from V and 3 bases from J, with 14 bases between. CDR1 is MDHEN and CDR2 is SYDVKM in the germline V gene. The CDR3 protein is CASSPLDRHYEQYF. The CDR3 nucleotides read TGTGCCAGCAGTCCTTTGGACAGACACTACGAGCAGTACTTC.

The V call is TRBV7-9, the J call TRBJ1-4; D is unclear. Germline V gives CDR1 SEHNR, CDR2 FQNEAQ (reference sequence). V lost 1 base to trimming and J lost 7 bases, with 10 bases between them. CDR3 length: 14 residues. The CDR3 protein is CASSLDVSPEKLFF. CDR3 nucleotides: TGTGCCAGCAGCTTAGACGTTTCCCCTGAAAAACTGTTTTTT.

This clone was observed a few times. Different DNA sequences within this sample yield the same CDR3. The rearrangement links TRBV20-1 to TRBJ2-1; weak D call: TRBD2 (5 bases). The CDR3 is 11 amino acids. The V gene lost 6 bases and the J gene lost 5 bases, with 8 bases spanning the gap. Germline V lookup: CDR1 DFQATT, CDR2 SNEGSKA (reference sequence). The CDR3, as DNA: TGCAGTGCCTTAGCGCACAATGAGCAGTTCTTC. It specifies CSALAHNEQFF.

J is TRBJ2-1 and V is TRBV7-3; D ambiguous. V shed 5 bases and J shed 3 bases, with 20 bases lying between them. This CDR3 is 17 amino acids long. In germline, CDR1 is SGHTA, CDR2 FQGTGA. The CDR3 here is CASSANGPAGHYNEQFF. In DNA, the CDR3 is TGTGCCAGCAGCGCGAACGGGCCAGCAGGTCACTACAATGAGCAGTTCTTC.

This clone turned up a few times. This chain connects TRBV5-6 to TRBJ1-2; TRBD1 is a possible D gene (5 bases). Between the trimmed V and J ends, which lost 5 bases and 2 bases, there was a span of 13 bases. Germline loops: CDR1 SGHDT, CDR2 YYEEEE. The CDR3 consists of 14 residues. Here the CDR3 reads CASRPQGLNYGYTF. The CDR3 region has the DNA TGTGCCAGCAGGCCGCAGGGACTCAACTATGGCTACACCTTC.

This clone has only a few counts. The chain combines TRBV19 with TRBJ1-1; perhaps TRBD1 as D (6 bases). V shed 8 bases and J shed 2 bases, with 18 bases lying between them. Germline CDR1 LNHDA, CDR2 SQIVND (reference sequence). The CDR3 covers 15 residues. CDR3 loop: CASRTEDRRNTEAFF. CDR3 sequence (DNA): TGTGCCAGTCGTACTGAGGACAGAAGAAACACTGAAGCTTTCTTT. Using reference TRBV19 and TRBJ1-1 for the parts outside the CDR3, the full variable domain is DGGITQSPKYLFRKEGQNVTLSCEQNLNHDAMYWYRQDPGQGLRLIYYSQIVNDFQKGDIAEGYSVSREKKESFPLTVTSAQKNPTAFYLCASRTEDRRNTEAFFGQGTRLTVV.

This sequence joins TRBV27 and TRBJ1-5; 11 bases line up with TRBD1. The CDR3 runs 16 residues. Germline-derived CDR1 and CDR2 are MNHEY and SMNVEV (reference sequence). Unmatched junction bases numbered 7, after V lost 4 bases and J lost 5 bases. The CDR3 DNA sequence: TGTGCCAGCAGTTCCGGACAGGGGGCGCGGGATCAGCCCCAGCATTTT. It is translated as CASSSGQGARDQPQHF.

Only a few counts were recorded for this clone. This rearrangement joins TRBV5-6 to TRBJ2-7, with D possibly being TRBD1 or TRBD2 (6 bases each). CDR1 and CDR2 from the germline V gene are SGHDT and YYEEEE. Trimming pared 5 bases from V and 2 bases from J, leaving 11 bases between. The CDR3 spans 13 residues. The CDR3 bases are TGTGCCAGCAGTTGGGGGGCCACCTACGAGCAGTACTTC. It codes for CASSWGATYEQYF.

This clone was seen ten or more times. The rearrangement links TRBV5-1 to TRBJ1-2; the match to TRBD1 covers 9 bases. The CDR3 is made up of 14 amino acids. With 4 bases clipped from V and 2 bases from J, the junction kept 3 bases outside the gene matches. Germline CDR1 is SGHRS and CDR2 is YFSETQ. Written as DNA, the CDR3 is TGCGCCAGCAGCGGAGGGACAGGGAACTATGGCTACACCTTC. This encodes CASSGGTGNYGYTF.

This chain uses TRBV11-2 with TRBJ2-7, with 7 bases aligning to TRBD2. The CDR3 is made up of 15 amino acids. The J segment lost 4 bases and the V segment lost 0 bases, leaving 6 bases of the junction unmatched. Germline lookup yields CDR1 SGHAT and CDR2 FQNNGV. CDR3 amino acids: CASSLEIASGYEQYF. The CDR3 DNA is TGTGCCAGCAGCTTAGAAATTGCTAGCGGTTACGAGCAGTACTTC.

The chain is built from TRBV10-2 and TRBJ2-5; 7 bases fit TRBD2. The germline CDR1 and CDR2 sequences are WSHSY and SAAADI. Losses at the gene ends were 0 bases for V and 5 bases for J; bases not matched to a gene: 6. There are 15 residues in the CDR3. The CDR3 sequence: CASSESAGRAETQYF. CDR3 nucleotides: TGCGCCAGCAGTGAGTCGGCGGGGAGGGCTGAGACCCAGTACTTC.

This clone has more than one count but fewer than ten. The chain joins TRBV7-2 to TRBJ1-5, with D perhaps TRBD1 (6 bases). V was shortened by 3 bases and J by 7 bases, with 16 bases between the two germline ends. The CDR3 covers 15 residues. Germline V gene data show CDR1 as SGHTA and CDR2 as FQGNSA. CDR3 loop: CASSFPGGGEQPQHF. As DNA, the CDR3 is TGTGCCAGCAGCTTTCCGGGAGGGGGAGAGCAGCCCCAGCATTTT.

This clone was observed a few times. The CDR3 loop is CASSYVAAGEQFF. CDR3 sequence (DNA): TGTGCCAGCAGTTACGTGGCCGCGGGTGAGCAGTTCTTC. J is TRBJ2-1 and V is TRBV6-5, with D perhaps TRBD2 (5 bases). Germline lookup yields CDR1 MNHEY and CDR2 SVGAGI. CDR3 length: 13 amino acids. V dropped 2 bases and J dropped 9 bases, with 11 bases sitting between them.

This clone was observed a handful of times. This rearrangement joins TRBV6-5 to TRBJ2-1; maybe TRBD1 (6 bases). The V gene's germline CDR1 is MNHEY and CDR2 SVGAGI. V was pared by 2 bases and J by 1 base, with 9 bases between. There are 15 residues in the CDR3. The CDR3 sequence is CASSYATGSYNEQFF. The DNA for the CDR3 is TGTGCCAGCAGTTACGCGACAGGTTCCTACAATGAGCAGTTCTTC.

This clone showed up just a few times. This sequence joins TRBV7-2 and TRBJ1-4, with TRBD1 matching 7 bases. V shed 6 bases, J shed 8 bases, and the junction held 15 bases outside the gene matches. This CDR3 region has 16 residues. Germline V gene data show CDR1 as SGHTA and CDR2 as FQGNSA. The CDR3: CASRRPGSGGLEKLFF. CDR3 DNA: TGTGCCAGCAGACGACCCGGGTCAGGGGGATTGGAAAAACTGTTTTTT.

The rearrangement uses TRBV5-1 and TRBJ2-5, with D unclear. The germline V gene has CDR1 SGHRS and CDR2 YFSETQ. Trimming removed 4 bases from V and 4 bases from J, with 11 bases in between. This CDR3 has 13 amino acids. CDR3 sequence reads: CASSRTPGETQYF. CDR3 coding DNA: TGCGCCAGCAGCCGGACCCCCGGAGAGACCCAGTACTTC. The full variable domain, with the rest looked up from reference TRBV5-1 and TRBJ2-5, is KAGVTQTPRYLIKTRGQQVTLSCSPISGHRSVSWYQQTPGQGLQFLFEYFSETQRNKGNFPGRFSGRQFSNSRSEMNVSTLELGDSALYLCASSRTPGETQYFGPGTRLLVL.

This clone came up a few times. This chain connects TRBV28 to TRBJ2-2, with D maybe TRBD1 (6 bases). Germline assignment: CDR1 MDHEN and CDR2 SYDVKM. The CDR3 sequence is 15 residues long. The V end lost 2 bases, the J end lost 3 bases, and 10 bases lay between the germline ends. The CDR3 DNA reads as TGTGCCAGCAGTTTACTTACAGGGCACACCGGGGAGCTGTTTTTT. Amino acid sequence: CASSLLTGHTGELFF.

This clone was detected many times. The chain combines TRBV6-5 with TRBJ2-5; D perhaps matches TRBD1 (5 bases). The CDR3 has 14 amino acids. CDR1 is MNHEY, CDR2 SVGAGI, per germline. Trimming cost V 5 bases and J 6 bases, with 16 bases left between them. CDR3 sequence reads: CASSKGQGMKTQYF. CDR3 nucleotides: TGTGCCAGCAGTAAAGGGCAGGGCATGAAGACCCAGTACTTC.

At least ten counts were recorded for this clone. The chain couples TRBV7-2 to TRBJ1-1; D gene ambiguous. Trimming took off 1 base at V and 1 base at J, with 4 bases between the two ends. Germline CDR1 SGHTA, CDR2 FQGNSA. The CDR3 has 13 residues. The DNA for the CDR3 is TGTGCCAGCAGCTTAGGGGCGAACACTGAAGCTTTCTTT. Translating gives CASSLGANTEAFF.